One sample yielded the 20 T cell receptor beta chains listed below, sequenced in a study of T cell responses to AZD1222 COVID-19 vaccine. The data were produced by immunoSEQ multiplex PCR, yet TCRdb's version contains in-frame clones alone and is incomplete. The sample lists more than 75,000 clones, just over 90% occurring once. The sample was peripheral blood, taken 28 days after the second AZD1222 dose. Every receptor here comes from an adult who received the AZD1222 COVID-19 vaccine.

The V gene is TRBV5-6, the J gene TRBJ2-7, with 9 bases that match TRBD1. The V gene end was trimmed by 4 bases and the J gene end by 2 bases; junction bases not matched to a gene: 13. The germline V gene has CDR1 SGHDT and CDR2 YYEEEE. This CDR3 spans 17 amino acids. The CDR3 here is CASSALSRDRAPYEQYF. DNA of the CDR3: TGTGCCAGCAGCGCACTAAGTAGGGACAGGGCCCCCTACGAGCAGTACTTC.

This clone was observed once. V is TRBV7-2 and J is TRBJ1-2, with D perhaps matching TRBD1 (5 bases). The germline V gene encodes CDR1 SGHTA and CDR2 FQGNSA. The CDR3 is 14 amino acids. Trimming pared 5 bases from V and 8 bases from J, leaving 18 bases between. CDR3 bases: TGTGCCAGCAGCCCCGGGGCAATTCAAAGGGGCTACACCTTC. This sequence encodes CASSPGAIQRGYTF.

The table lists this clone with a few counts. This chain connects TRBV18 to TRBJ1-1, with TRBD1 identical over 7 bases. Germline-derived CDR1 and CDR2 are KGHSH and LQKENI. V shed 8 bases and J 1 base; nucleotides not matched to a gene: 4. CDR3 length: 13 amino acids. The CDR3 protein is CASTQGQNTEAFF. The CDR3 DNA reads TGTGCCAGCACACAGGGGCAGAACACTGAAGCTTTCTTT.

The J gene is TRBJ1-2, the V gene TRBV3-1 (or the pseudogene TRBV3-2); TRBD1 might be the D (5 bases). Germline V gene sequence: CDR1 LGHDT, CDR2 YNNKEL (reference sequence). V dropped 1 base and J dropped 4 bases, with 13 bases sitting between them. The CDR3 loop spans 15 amino acids. The CDR3 sequence: CASSQAATATYGYTF. For the CDR3, the DNA is TGTGCCAGCAGCCAAGCTGCGACAGCGACCTATGGCTACACCTTC.

The chain uses TRBV20-1 and TRBJ2-3; unclear D gene. From germline, CDR1 is DFQATT and CDR2 SNEGSKA (reference sequence). V was shortened by 4 bases and J by 10 bases, with 12 bases between the two germline ends. This CDR3 is built from 11 residues. The chain's CDR3 is CSATTLSPQYF. CDR3 in DNA: TGCAGTGCTACCACATTAAGTCCGCAGTATTTT.

The CDR3 region has the DNA TGCGCCAGCAGCCAAGAACCGGGACAGGGTGAAGGACTGTTTTTT. Translated: CASSQEPGQGEGLFF. The chain uses TRBV4-3 and TRBJ1-4; TRBD1 agrees at 9 bases. The germline gives CDR1 LGHNA, CDR2 YSLEER. The junction had 9 bases not matched to a gene; V was cut back by 0 bases and J by 13 bases. CDR3 length equals 15 residues.

This chain joins TRBV6-2 or TRBV6-3 and TRBJ1-4, with D possibly matching TRBD1 (6 bases). CDR3 length: 14 residues. Germline lookup yields CDR1 MNHEY and CDR2 SVGEGT. Deletions cut 2 bases from V and 9 bases from J, with 13 bases between. The CDR3 DNA is TGTGCCAGCAGTTACGATGGACAGCGCAAAAAACTGTTTTTT. The encoded protein is CASSYDGQRKKLFF.

CDR3: CSASQGSAYNYGYTF. DNA of the CDR3: TGCAGTGCCAGTCAGGGTTCAGCTTATAACTATGGCTACACCTTC. The rearrangement uses TRBV20-1 and TRBJ1-2; the D gene is possibly TRBD1 (5 bases). The CDR3 spans 15 residues. V was cut by 6 bases and J by 1 base, with 18 bases left in between. The V gene's germline CDR1 is DFQATT and CDR2 SNEGSKA (reference sequence).

The chain uses TRBV5-1 and TRBJ1-1; D is possibly TRBD1 (5 bases). This CDR3 has 14 amino acids. Germline V gives CDR1 SGHRS, CDR2 YFSETQ. V was clipped by 4 bases and J by 3 bases, with 13 bases between them. Here the CDR3 reads CASSVGTLDTEAFF. CDR3 nucleotide sequence: TGCGCCAGCAGCGTCGGGACTCTGGACACTGAAGCTTTCTTT.

This chain uses TRBV6-2 or TRBV6-3 with TRBJ2-4; a possible D gene is TRBD2 (7 bases). Germline V gene sequence: CDR1 MNHEY, CDR2 SVGEGT. This CDR3 spans 14 amino acids. V was trimmed by 5 bases and J by 8 bases, leaving 16 bases between them. CDR3 bases: TGTGCCAGCAGTCGTACTAGCGAGGGGGACATTCAGTACTTC. Its protein product is CASSRTSEGDIQYF.

CDR3 sequence: CASRRTGINQPQHF. The CDR3 bases are TGTGCCAGCCGCCGCACAGGGATCAATCAGCCCCAGCATTTT. The V gene is TRBV25-1, the J gene TRBJ1-5; possibly TRBD1 for D (6 bases). The CDR3 is made up of 14 amino acids. The V and J ends lost 8 bases and 3 bases respectively, with 14 bases between them. From germline, CDR1 is MGHDK and CDR2 SYGVNS.

J is TRBJ1-1 and V is TRBV2; 7 nucleotides line up with TRBD1. The CDR3 is 12 residues long. The germline gives CDR1 SNHLY, CDR2 FYNNEI. V was pared by 8 bases and J by 4 bases, with 4 bases of the junction left unmatched. CDR3 coding DNA: TGTGCCAGCCGGACAGGTCTCACTGAAGCTTTCTTT. This sequence encodes CASRTGLTEAFF.

This chain links TRBV19 with TRBJ2-3; D is perhaps TRBD1 (5 bases). Germline CDR1 and CDR2: LNHDA and SQIVND (reference sequence). This CDR3 has 14 amino acids. The ends were cut back, 5 bases at V and 1 base at J, with 10 bases in the middle. CDR3 sequence: CASSQQVGTDTQYF. The CDR3 DNA follows: TGTGCCAGTAGTCAACAGGTCGGCACAGATACGCAGTATTTT. Full variable domain (outside the CDR3, taken from reference TRBV19 and TRBJ2-3): DGGITQSPKYLFRKEGQNVTLSCEQNLNHDAMYWYRQDPGQGLRLIYYSQIVNDFQKGDIAEGYSVSREKKESFPLTVTSAQKNPTAFYLCASSQQVGTDTQYFGPGTRLTVL.

The chain is built from TRBV13 and TRBJ2-7; a weak D match, TRBD1 (6 bases). CDR1 PRHDT and CDR2 FYEKMQ come from the germline V gene (reference sequence). The length of the CDR3 is 11 residues. V gave up 5 bases and J gave up 10 bases, with 12 bases separating them. The CDR3 DNA sequence: TGTGCCAGCAGCGGATCCGGGACACAGTACTTC. Translation: CASSGSGTQYF.

The chain combines TRBV29-1 with TRBJ1-1; D perhaps matches TRBD1 (5 bases). Germline CDR1 is SQVTM and CDR2 is ANQGSEA. This CDR3 region has 13 residues. Trimming removed 3 bases at V and 4 bases at J, with 12 bases between. In DNA, the CDR3 is TGCAGCGTTGACAGGGCTGGCAGCACTGAAGCTTTCTTT. Residues: CSVDRAGSTEAFF.

This chain links TRBV6-5 with TRBJ1-2; TRBD1 agrees at 8 bases. V shed 6 bases and J 8 bases; nucleotides not matched to a gene: 14. This CDR3 comprises 15 residues. CDR1 and CDR2 from the germline V gene are MNHEY and SVGAGI. The CDR3 nucleotides read TGTGCCAGCAGATCCACCGGGGACAGGAAAGGAGGCTACACCTTC. As protein: CASRSTGDRKGGYTF.

J is TRBJ1-1 and V is TRBV7-9, with D maybe TRBD1 (5 bases). Germline V gives CDR1 SEHNR, CDR2 FQNEAQ (reference sequence). The CDR3 contains 13 residues. V was cut by 3 bases and J by 3 bases, with 8 bases left in between. This chain's CDR3 is CASSFGGDTEAFF. CDR3 DNA: TGTGCCAGCAGCTTTGGGGGAGACACTGAAGCTTTCTTT.

V gene TRBV27 combines with J gene TRBJ1-3; tentatively, D is TRBD1 (5 bases). There are 14 residues in the CDR3. Germline V CDR1 and CDR2: MNHEY, SMNVEV (reference sequence). The V and J ends lost 6 bases and 4 bases respectively, with 13 bases between them. CDR3 nucleotide sequence: TGTGCCAGCAGCCACTGGGGGGACGGAAACACCATATATTTT. Translating gives CASSHWGDGNTIYF.

This clone was counted a few times. The chain has TRBV18 and TRBJ1-4; no definite D call. Trimming shortened V by 6 bases and J by 5 bases, and 10 bases separated the two germline ends. The germline gives CDR1 KGHSH, CDR2 LQKENI. The CDR3 extends over 13 amino acids. The CDR3 loop is CASSGGRNEKLFF. DNA of the CDR3: TGTGCCAGCTCCGGTGGAAGAAATGAAAAACTGTTTTTT.

The chain recombines TRBV28 with TRBJ1-2, with no clear D. The V gene's germline CDR1 is MDHEN and CDR2 SYDVKM. Trimming took 5 bases from V and 2 from J, leaving 12 bases between them. This CDR3 region has 14 residues. This CDR3 is CASSPTRRNYGYTF. The CDR3 DNA reads TGTGCCAGCAGTCCGACTCGCAGGAACTATGGCTACACCTTC.